The TCR beta chain under discussion was sequenced for a study of blood T cell repertoires in COVID-19. Across the whole study: Nucleic acid was either cDNA or gDNA, and it came from T cells, B-cell-depleted T cells, or PBMCs.

Some clones are missing from TCRdb's copy, which holds only in-frame ones; the method was immunoSEQ multiplex PCR. The data show about 180,000 clones, with 80% to 90% seen just once and 2% to 3% held by the top ten. V lost 5 bases to trimming and J lost 4 bases; unmatched junction nucleotides: 5. The CDR3 consists of 14 residues. Germline loops: CDR1 SGHTA, CDR2 FQGNSA. The clonotype comes from a man between 40 and 49 years old with active or convalescent COVID-19. Specimen: peripheral blood. The chain is built from TRBV7-2 and TRBJ1-3, with 7 bases that match TRBD1. The chain's CDR3 is CASSRTGPGNTIYF. CDR3 DNA: TGTGCCAGCAGCCGGACAGGTCCCGGAAACACCATATATTTT.